This TCR beta chain appears in the sequencing data of a study of monozygotic twins with inflammatory bowel disease. On this clonotype: What it binds is unknown.

Study outcomes and limitations: With inverse Simpson as the measure, TCRbeta diversity was lower in IBD patients than in healthy co-twins.

This CDR3 has 16 amino acids. The germline CDR1 and CDR2 sequences are SGHTA and FQGNSA. Isolation of total RNA was performed on whole blood, with no prior T cell sorting. Total RNA input per TCR library was roughly 3,800 ng. No DNA is given; TCRdb re-called the 5' RACE reads and lists each CDR3 protein once. The sample holds some 170,000 distinct CDR3 sequences. This clonotype was obtained from a human donor with ulcerative colitis or Crohn's disease, or a healthy co-twin of an affected twin (not recorded which). Sample: blood. The V and J genes are TRBV7-2 and TRBJ1-5. This chain's CDR3 is CASSPSWGNSNQPQHF.